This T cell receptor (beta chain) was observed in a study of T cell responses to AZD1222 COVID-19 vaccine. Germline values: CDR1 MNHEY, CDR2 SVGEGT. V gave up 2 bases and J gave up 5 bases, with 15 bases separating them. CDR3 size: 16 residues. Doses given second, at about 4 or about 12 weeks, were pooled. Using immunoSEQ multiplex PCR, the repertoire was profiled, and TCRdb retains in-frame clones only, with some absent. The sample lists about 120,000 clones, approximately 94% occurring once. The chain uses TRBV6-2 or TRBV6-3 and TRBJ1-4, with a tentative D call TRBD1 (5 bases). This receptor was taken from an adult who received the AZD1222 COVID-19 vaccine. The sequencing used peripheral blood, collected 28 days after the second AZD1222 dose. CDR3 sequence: CASSYGVGTPNEKLFF. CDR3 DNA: TGTGCCAGCAGTTACGGAGTGGGGACTCCGAATGAAAAACTGTTTTTT.